The sequence of this TCR beta chain was determined in a study of blood T cell repertoires in COVID-19 (dated by TCRdb to 2018 to 2021). About the study as a whole: Samples covering the acute and convalescent phases of COVID-19 were provided by collaborators in the United States, Italy and Spain. The prospective study material was composed of cDNA or gDNA derived from T cells, B-cell-depleted T cells, or PBMCs. Deeply sampled blood TCRbeta repertoires from subjects exposed to, actively infected with, or recovered from COVID-19 were included in the dataset. The repertoires were released in a freely available public database intended as a resource for research on the immune response to SARS-CoV-2. The samples were drawn from the first 160 participants of the ongoing ImmuneRACE study and from some 1,300 subjects provided by 6 global collaborators. Sample metadata almost always included a de-identified subject ID, COVID-19 status, age in years and sex. Where HLA class I and class II types were available, the types were taken from metadata supplied by the sample provider, not from assay-based typing. The research as a whole found: The amount of clinical and demographic metadata varied by source and participant and was provided uncurated.

In the case of this clone: Its cognate antigen has yet to be identified. Within one base of it there is no much larger clone, and no base qualities were kept.

For CDR1 and CDR2, the germline V gene (reference sequence) lists MNHNY and SVGAGI. Inclusive of the bounding cysteine and phenylalanine, the CDR3 is 14 residues long. Only CDR3 DNA remains: 42 bases, in frame from the first base. At the junction V is shortened by 2 bases and J by 4 bases, with 11 bases in between. TCRbeta CDR3 regions were amplified from genomic DNA using the immunoSEQ Assay, a bias-controlled multiplex PCR. The study's processing was this. The number of nucleated cells in each sample was estimated from the amplification of reference gene primers within the assay. Sequence reads were collapsed and filtered to measure the absolute abundance of every unique TCRbeta CDR3 rearrangement. For each sample, productive Simpson clonality was calculated as the square root of Simpson's diversity index across productive rearrangements. The table comes from immuneACCESS by way of TCRdb, which keeps in-frame sequences with V and J called. Part of the clones is missing from these tables; in studies checked, under half for an unresolved V gene and the rest for unknown reasons. The V and J calls and the clone size are those of that table, but D and trimming were determined from the DNA. The sample table holds approximately 200,000 clones, of which under 90% were seen once. The ten top clones hold roughly a tenth of the sample.

In Seattle, one collaborating source enrolled patients while the infection was active and tracked those patients longitudinally over the course of disease. Collaborating institutions collected whole blood in K2EDTA tubes following their own protocols. For TCRbeta analysis, collaborators shipped samples in one of three forms: frozen whole blood, isolated PBMCs, or DNA extracted from either of those sample types. Source material: peripheral blood. Recombination joined TRBV6-6 with TRBJ1-1, with the D gene too uncertain to name. This TCR came from an elderly woman with COVID-19, enrolled during active disease. The CDR3 protein sequence reads: CASSYGGEGTEAFF. The sequenced DNA is TGTGCCAGCAGTTACGGCGGGGAAGGCACTGAAGCTTTCTTT.